The clone carrying this T cell receptor beta chain has a handful of counts. The record originates from a study of blood T cells in healthy people across ages. This CDR3 is built from 13 residues. Germline V CDR1 and CDR2: MDHEN, SYDVKM. Losses at the gene ends were 9 bases for V and 4 bases for J; bases not matched to a gene: 8. With a J-beta primer mix and a sample-barcoded 5' primer, a second PCR ran 7 to 11 cycles. TCRdb passed the 5' RACE reads through MiXCR, listing each CDR3 protein once. The sample lists about 580,000 distinct CDR3 sequences, around 48% seen once, with around 23% in the top ten.

The chain carries TRBV28 and TRBJ2-7, with 8 bases lining up with TRBD1. The origin of this receptor is a man older than 75 in good health. The sample taken for sequencing was blood. CDR3 bases: TGTGCCAGTCAGGGGGCATCGCGATACGAGCAGTACTTC. Translation gives CASQGASRYEQYF. Based on the CDR3 plus reference TRBV28 and TRBJ2-7, the full variable domain is DVKVTQSSRYLVKRTGEKVFLECVQDMDHENMFWYRQDPGLGLRLIYFSYDVKMKEKGDIPEGYSVSREKKERFSLILESASTNQTSMYLCASQGASRYEQYFGPGTRLTVT.